A selection of T cell receptor beta chains follows, all from one sample in a study of cytomegalovirus exposure and HLA in healthy donors. TCRdb's table, derived via immunoSEQ multiplex PCR, lists solely in-frame clones and lacks some. The profile shows more than 60,000 clones, over 90% of them singletons. Source material: PBMCs. Every receptor here comes from a young woman in good health and CMV-seropositive. Each CDR3 is given with its conserved first and last residue. The order of the fields is clone size, V gene, D gene, J gene, CDR3 DNA, CDR3 protein. A D gene is named only where the DNA matches it firmly. A row's size may be missing; if present it is once, few, many or a size class.

>-|TRBV5-6|-|TRBJ2-7
TGTGCCAGCAGCTTGTCGATCAGTTCCTACGAGCAGTACTTC
CASSLSISSYEQYF
>-|TRBV19|TRBD2|TRBJ2-5
TGTGCCAGTAGTACTTTAGCGGGAGGGCCGGGAGAGACCCAGTACTTC
CASSTLAGGPGETQYF
>few|TRBV7-2|TRBD1|TRBJ2-6
TGTGCCAGCAGCCGACAGGGGGGGGTGGCTGGGGCCAACGTCCTGACTTTC
CASSRQGGVAGANVLTF
>-|TRBV5-6|TRBD1|TRBJ1-2
TGTGCCAGCAGCACCGACAGGGCCTATGGCTACACCTTC
CASSTDRAYGYTF
>-|TRBV15|-|TRBJ2-7
TGTGCCACCAGCAGAGAACCGACAGGCTACGAGCAGTACTTC
CATSREPTGYEQYF
>-|TRBV5-4|-|TRBJ1-1
TGTGCCAGCAGCCCCCGGCAGGGTAGCACTGAAGCTTTCTTT
CASSPRQGSTEAFF
>-|TRBV5-8|TRBD1|TRBJ2-5
TGTGCCAGTAGGACTCTGACAGGGGGCCGTGGGACCCAGTACTTC
CASRTLTGGRGTQYF
>-|TRBV20-1|-|TRBJ1-2
TGCAGTGCTAACGAGAACTATGGCTACACCTTC
CSANENYGYTF
>-|TRBV6-1|-|TRBJ2-3
TGTGCCAGCAGTGAAGGAGGGAGGAGGGGTAGCACAGATACGCAGTATTTT
CASSEGGRRGSTDTQYF
>-|TRBV21-1|-|TRBJ1-3
TGTGCCAGCAGCAAAGTGAAGACACGACGCTCTGGAAACACCATATATTTT
CASSKVKTRRSGNTIYF
>-|TRBV12-5|TRBD2|TRBJ2-1
TGTGCTAGTGGTTTGAGCCTAGCGGGAGTCTACAATGAGCAGTTCTTC
CASGLSLAGVYNEQFF
>-|TRBV19|TRBD2|TRBJ2-3
TGTGCCAGTAGTATTTATAGCGGGGTCCCCACAGATACGCAGTATTTT
CASSIYSGVPTDTQYF
>-|TRBV18|-|TRBJ2-1
TGTGCCAGCTCACATTCCAGCGGTGAGCAGTTCTTC
CASSHSSGEQFF
>few|TRBV27|TRBD1|TRBJ2-7
TGTGCCAGCAGTCCGACAGGACAGGGGACCTACGAGCAGTACTTC
CASSPTGQGTYEQYF
>-|TRBV27|TRBD1|TRBJ1-4
TGTGCCAGCAGTTTATCGCGTCCTGGGACAGGGGGTGAAAAACTGTTTTTT
CASSLSRPGTGGEKLFF
>-|TRBV4-1|TRBD1|TRBJ2-7
TGCGCCAGCAGCCGCGCCGCGGGACAGGGGTTCTACGAGCAGTACTTC
CASSRAAGQGFYEQYF
>-|TRBV14|-|TRBJ1-2
TGTGCCAGCAGCCGGGGGCAGGGATTATATGGCTACACCTTC
CASSRGQGLYGYTF
>-|TRBV11-3|-|TRBJ1-1
TGTGCCAGCAGCTCTTCTAACACTGAAGCTTTCTTT
CASSSSNTEAFF
>once|TRBV7-6|-|TRBJ1-1
TGTGCCAGCAGCTTAGCGCAGTACACTGAAGCTTTCTTT
CASSLAQYTEAFF
>-|TRBV4-3|-|TRBJ2-2
TGCGCCAGCAGCCAAGGAGTTATTTTGGAGGACACCGGGGAGCTGTTTTTT
CASSQGVILEDTGELFF
>-|TRBV7-9|-|TRBJ1-5
TGTGCCAGCAGCCCCTCGGGCGGGAGTTTAAAACAGCCCCAGCATTTT
CASSPSGGSLKQPQHF
>-|TRBV12-5|TRBD2|TRBJ2-3
TGTGCTAGTGGTTTGGTAAAAGGACTAGCGGCATTCACAGATACGCAGTATTTT
CASGLVKGLAAFTDTQYF
>-|TRBV28|TRBD2|TRBJ2-1
TGTGCCAGCAGTTCGACTAGCGGAGAGTACAATGAGCAGTTCTTC
CASSSTSGEYNEQFF
>-|TRBV7-2|TRBD2|TRBJ2-1
TGTGCCAGCAGCCAGACTAGCGGGAGGGCGACCTCCTACAATGAGCAGTTCTTC
CASSQTSGRATSYNEQFF
>once|TRBV5-1|-|TRBJ2-7
TGCGCCAGCAGCTTGCAACAGGGCCCCGGCGAGCAGTACTTC
CASSLQQGPGEQYF
>-|TRBV28|TRBD1|TRBJ2-5
TGTGCCAGCAGGCTAGGACAGGGTGAAGAGACCCAGTACTTC
CASRLGQGEETQYF
>-|TRBV2|TRBD1|TRBJ1-2
TGTGCCAGCAGGGGACAGGGGCTTGGTGGCTACACCTTC
CASRGQGLGGYTF
>-|TRBV28|TRBD1|TRBJ1-1
TGTGCCAGCAGGTGGTGGGAAGGGGGCGAGAACACTGAAGCTTTCTTT
CASRWWEGGENTEAFF
>-|TRBV5-4|TRBD1|TRBJ2-7
TGTGCCAGCAGATCAGGGACAGGGGGAAGCGAGCAGTACTTC
CASRSGTGGSEQYF
>-|TRBV30|-|TRBJ1-2
TGTGCCTGGAGCCACGATGACAGCGCCCGGGGCTACACCTTC
CAWSHDDSARGYTF
>-|TRBV19|TRBD2|TRBJ2-7
TGTGCCAGTAGTAGGACTAGCTCCTACGAGCAGTACTTC
CASSRTSSYEQYF
>-|TRBV5-4|-|TRBJ2-5
TGTGCCAGCAGCACTCCCGGGACACGACCCGGAGAGACCCAGTACTTC
CASSTPGTRPGETQYF
>-|TRBV2|TRBD1|TRBJ2-1
TGTGCCAGCAGTGCCGGGACAGGGGGCGCCTACAATGAGCAGTTCTTC
CASSAGTGGAYNEQFF
>-|TRBV19|-|TRBJ2-7
TGTGCCAGTAGTATATTCGGGGAGAACTCCTACGAGCAGTACTTC
CASSIFGENSYEQYF
>-|TRBV2|TRBD2|TRBJ2-5
TGTGCCAGCAGGAGACTAGGACTAGAGGAGACCCAGTACTTC
CASRRLGLEETQYF
>-|TRBV11-2|TRBD2|TRBJ2-1
TGTGCCAGCAGCTTAAGACTAGCGGGAGGGTGGGTGAATGAGCAGTTCTTC
CASSLRLAGGWVNEQFF
>once|TRBV5-8|TRBD1|TRBJ1-5
TGTGCCAGCAGCTTGGATGGACAGGGTGATCAGCCCCAGCATTTT
CASSLDGQGDQPQHF
>-|TRBV7-3|TRBD2|TRBJ2-3
TGTGCCAGCAGCTATACTAGCGGGGTGGGATTCACAGATACGCAGTATTTT
CASSYTSGVGFTDTQYF
>once|TRBV28|TRBD2|TRBJ2-7
TGTGCCAGCAGTCGCTGGACTAGCGGGTATGTCCCGTACTTC
CASSRWTSGYVPYF
>once|TRBV19|TRBD1|TRBJ2-7
TGTGCCAGCAGTAAGGGACAGGGAGTTTTTGGAACAACCTACGAGCAGTACTTC
CASSKGQGVFGTTYEQYF
>-|TRBV16|TRBD2|TRBJ2-2
TGTGCCAGCAGCCAACGGAGCGGGAGGGCCGTTGGGACTAACACCGGGGAGCTGTTTTTT
CASSQRSGRAVGTNTGELFF
>-|TRBV5-1|TRBD1|TRBJ1-2
TGCGCCAGCAGCTTGGATCAGGGGGCTAACTATGGCTACACCTTC
CASSLDQGANYGYTF
>-|TRBV28|-|TRBJ2-7
TGTGCCAGCAGAGGGAGGACGACGAGTGCCGAGCAGTACTTC
CASRGRTTSAEQYF
>-|TRBV4-3|TRBD1|TRBJ2-7
TGCGCCAGCAGCCGATCTATAGGACAGGGGAGCTCCTACGAGCAGTACTTC
CASSRSIGQGSSYEQYF
>once|TRBV6-5|-|TRBJ2-2
TGTGCCAGCAGTTACGAGCTTTCGAACACCGGGGAGCTGTTTTTT
CASSYELSNTGELFF
>-|TRBV4-1|-|TRBJ2-1
TGCGCCAGCAGCCAAGAGGGGACTCGTGAGCAGTTCTTC
CASSQEGTREQFF
>few|TRBV7-9|TRBD1|TRBJ2-5
TGTGCCAGCAGCCCGGACACAGGGGCGGCGGAGACCCAGTACTTC
CASSPDTGAAETQYF
>-|TRBV7-9|TRBD2|TRBJ2-7
TGTGCCAGCAGCCCCCGACTAGCGGGAGTTTACGAGCAGTACTTC
CASSPRLAGVYEQYF